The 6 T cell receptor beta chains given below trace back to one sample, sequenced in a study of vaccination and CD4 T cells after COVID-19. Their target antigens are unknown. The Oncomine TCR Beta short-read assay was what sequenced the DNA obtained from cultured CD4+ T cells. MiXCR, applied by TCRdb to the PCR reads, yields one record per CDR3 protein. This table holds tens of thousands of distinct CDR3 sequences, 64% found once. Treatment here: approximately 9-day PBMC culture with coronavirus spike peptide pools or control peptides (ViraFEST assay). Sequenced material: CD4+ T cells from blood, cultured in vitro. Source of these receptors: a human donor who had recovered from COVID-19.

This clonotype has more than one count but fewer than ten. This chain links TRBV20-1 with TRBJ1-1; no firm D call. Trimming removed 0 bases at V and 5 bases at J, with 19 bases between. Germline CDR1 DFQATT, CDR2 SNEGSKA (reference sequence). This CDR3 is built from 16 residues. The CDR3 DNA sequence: TGCAGTGCTAGAGATTCAACATTTTCGGGGAGGACTGAAGCTTTCTTT. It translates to CSARDSTFSGRTEAFF.

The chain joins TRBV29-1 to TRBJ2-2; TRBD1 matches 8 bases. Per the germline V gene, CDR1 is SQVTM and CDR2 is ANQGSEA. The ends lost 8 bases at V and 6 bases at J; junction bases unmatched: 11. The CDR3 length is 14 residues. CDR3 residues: CSSLGPGGSGELFF. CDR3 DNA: TGCAGCAGCTTGGGTCCAGGGGGCTCCGGGGAGCTGTTTTTT.

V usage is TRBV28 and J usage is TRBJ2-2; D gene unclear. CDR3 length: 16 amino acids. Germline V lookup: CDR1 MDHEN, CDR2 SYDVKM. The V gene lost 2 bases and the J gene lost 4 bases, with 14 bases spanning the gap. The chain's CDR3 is CASSLARLSGTGELFF. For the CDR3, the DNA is TGTGCCAGCAGTTTAGCTCGGCTATCGGGCACCGGGGAGCTGTTTTTT. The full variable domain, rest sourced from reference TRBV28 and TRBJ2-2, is DVKVTQSSRYLVKRTGEKVFLECVQDMDHENMFWYRQDPGLGLRLIYFSYDVKMKEKGDIPEGYSVSREKKERFSLILESASTNQTSMYLCASSLARLSGTGELFFGEGSRLTVL.

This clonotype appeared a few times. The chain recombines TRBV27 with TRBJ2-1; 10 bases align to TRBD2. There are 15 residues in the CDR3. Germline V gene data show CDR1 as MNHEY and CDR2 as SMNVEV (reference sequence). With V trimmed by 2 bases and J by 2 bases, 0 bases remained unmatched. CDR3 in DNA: TGTGCCAGCAGTTTACTAGCGGGAGCCTACAATGAGCAGTTCTTC. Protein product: CASSLLAGAYNEQFF.

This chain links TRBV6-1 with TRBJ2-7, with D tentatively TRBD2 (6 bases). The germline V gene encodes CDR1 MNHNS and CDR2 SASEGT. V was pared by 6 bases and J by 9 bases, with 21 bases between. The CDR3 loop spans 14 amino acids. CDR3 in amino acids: CASRRGMGTPWQYF. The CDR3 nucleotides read TGTGCCAGCAGAAGAGGTATGGGGACTCCTTGGCAGTACTTC.

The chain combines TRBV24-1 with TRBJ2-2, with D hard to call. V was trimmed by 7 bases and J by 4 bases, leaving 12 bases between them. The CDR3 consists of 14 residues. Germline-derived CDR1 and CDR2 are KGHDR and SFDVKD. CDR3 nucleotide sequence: TGTGCCACCAGAGCCCGAACGGCCACCGGGGAGCTGTTTTTT. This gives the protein CATRARTATGELFF.